Below, 21 T cell receptor beta chains from the same sample are listed, as sequenced in a study of shared clonotypes between healthy human individuals. Profiling relied on immunoSEQ multiplex PCR, and the TCRdb table lists in-frame clones only, not all of them. The table lists approximately 840,000 clones, roughly 96% of them singletons, with less than 0.25% in the top ten. Naive CD8 cells were CD45RO-negative, positively selected for CCR7, excluding terminally differentiated effector memory CD45RA+ cells. Sequencing was performed on naive CD8+ T cells sorted from blood. Receptor source: a man younger than 40 in good health.

The chain uses TRBV11-3 and TRBJ2-7, with D possibly TRBD2 on 7 matching bases. The CDR3 loop spans 15 amino acids. The germline CDR1 and CDR2 sequences are SGHNT and YENEEA. The V gene lost 5 bases and the J gene lost 2 bases, with 16 bases spanning the gap. CDR3 DNA sequence: TGTGCCAGCAGCCCCATGGGGGGGCCGACCTACGAGCAGTACTTC. The encoded protein is CASSPMGGPTYEQYF.

This clone was seen just once. This chain links TRBV4-1 with TRBJ1-5; D unresolved. Germline-derived CDR1 and CDR2 are MGHRA and YSYEKL. The CDR3 has 14 residues. V was pared by 3 bases and J by 2 bases, with 8 bases between. In DNA, the CDR3 is TGCGCCAGCAGCCAGGTGGTCGGCAATCAGCCCCAGCATTTT. Translating it yields CASSQVVGNQPQHF.

V is TRBV6-5 and J is TRBJ2-7, with TRBD1 matching 7 bases. CDR1 is MNHEY, CDR2 SVGAGI, per germline. This CDR3 has 12 amino acids. Trimming at V came to 10 bases and at J to 4 bases, leaving 7 bases not matched to a gene. The CDR3 nucleotides are TGTGCCACCGCCGGACAGGAGTACGAGCAGTACTTC. This gives the protein CATAGQEYEQYF.

This sequence joins TRBV28 and TRBJ2-7, with 8 bases lining up with TRBD2. V shed 8 bases, J shed 4 bases, and the junction held 7 bases outside the gene matches. This CDR3 is built from 13 residues. Germline values: CDR1 MDHEN, CDR2 SYDVKM. CDR3 in amino acids: CASLGLVGYEQYF. The CDR3 DNA sequence: TGTGCCAGCCTGGGACTAGTAGGATACGAGCAGTACTTC.

Worth noting for this clone: Other DNA sequences from this sample encode an identical CDR3 as well. V is TRBV7-9 and J is TRBJ2-1; the D gene could be TRBD1 or TRBD2 (5 bases each). Trimming cost V 4 bases and J 8 bases, with 9 bases left between them. The CDR3 sequence is 12 residues long. Germline V gene lookup returns CDR1 SEHNR and CDR2 FQNEAQ (reference sequence). The CDR3 here is CASSSRGDEQFF. The CDR3 DNA reads TGTGCCAGCAGCTCGCGAGGGGATGAGCAGTTCTTC.

V usage is TRBV29-1 and J usage is TRBJ2-7, with a weak D call TRBD2 (6 bases). The length of the CDR3 is 12 residues. V dropped 7 bases and J dropped 2 bases, with 12 bases sitting between them. Germline CDR1 is SQVTM and CDR2 is ANQGSEA. The CDR3 DNA follows: TGCAGCGCCCGGGACTTAACCTACGAGCAGTACTTC. Protein product: CSARDLTYEQYF.

V is TRBV9 and J is TRBJ2-3, with 8 nucleotides matching TRBD1. The CDR3 sequence is 16 residues long. Trimming at V came to 0 bases and at J to 2 bases, leaving 5 bases not matched to a gene. In germline, CDR1 is SGDLS, CDR2 YYNGEE. The CDR3 sequence is CASSVADRGITDTQYF. The CDR3 DNA follows: TGTGCCAGCAGCGTAGCCGACAGGGGAATCACAGATACGCAGTATTTT.

This clone was seen once. The genes are TRBV6-1 and TRBJ2-7, with D tentatively TRBD1 (5 bases). There are 14 residues in the CDR3. Germline-derived CDR1 and CDR2 are MNHNS and SASEGT. V was trimmed by 0 bases and J by 2 bases, leaving 8 bases between them. In nucleotides, the CDR3 is TGTGCCAGCAGTGAAGCGCCGGACACCTACGAGCAGTACTTC. Its translation is CASSEAPDTYEQYF.

This chain joins TRBV9 and TRBJ2-1; TRBD2 aligns across 8 bases. CDR1 is SGDLS, CDR2 YYNGEE, per germline. The CDR3 is made up of 18 amino acids. Trimming cost V 0 bases and J 6 bases; bases outside gene matches: 14. CDR3 sequence: CASSVEGSTGGPINEQFF. Written as DNA, the CDR3 is TGTGCCAGCAGCGTAGAGGGCTCCACGGGAGGGCCCATCAATGAGCAGTTCTTC. The whole variable domain, filled in from reference TRBV9 and TRBJ2-1, reads DSGVTQTPKHLITATGQRVTLRCSPRSGDLSVYWYQQSLDQGLQFLIQYYNGEERAKGNILERFSAQQFPDLHSELNLSSLELGDSALYFCASSVEGSTGGPINEQFFGPGTRLTVL.

V gene TRBV28 combines with J gene TRBJ2-7; D not certain. Trimming removed 3 bases at V and 0 bases at J, with 6 bases between. The CDR3 length is 13 residues. Germline lookup yields CDR1 MDHEN and CDR2 SYDVKM. The CDR3 protein is CASSLTDSYEQYF. In DNA, the CDR3 is TGTGCCAGCAGTTTGACGGACTCCTACGAGCAGTACTTC.

The chain combines TRBV27 with TRBJ2-7; D ambiguous. The CDR3 consists of 12 residues. Trimming shortened V by 2 bases and J by 7 bases, and 9 bases separated the two germline ends. The germline gives CDR1 MNHEY, CDR2 SMNVEV (reference sequence). The DNA for the CDR3 is TGTGCCAGCAGTTTACCCTCGAGAGAGCAGTACTTC. Residues: CASSLPSREQYF.

The V call is TRBV7-9, the J call TRBJ2-7; 10 nucleotides align to TRBD2. CDR3 length: 14 residues. Germline V gives CDR1 SEHNR, CDR2 FQNEAQ (reference sequence). V shed 5 bases and J 2 bases; nucleotides not matched to a gene: 3. The CDR3 DNA is TGTGCCAGCAGCATCACTAGCGGGACCTACGAGCAGTACTTC. As protein: CASSITSGTYEQYF.

This sequence joins TRBV10-2 and TRBJ1-2; possible D gene TRBD1, 5 bases. The germline gives CDR1 WSHSY, CDR2 SAAADI. V lost 0 bases, J lost 2 bases, and 13 bases lay in between. This CDR3 is 16 amino acids long. The CDR3 nucleotides read TGCGCCAGCAGTGAGTCTCAGGCAGGGCGGAACTATGGCTACACCTTC. This sequence encodes CASSESQAGRNYGYTF.

In this sample, this clone turned up once. The chain uses TRBV7-9 and TRBJ2-1; 12 bases map to TRBD2. The V gene's germline CDR1 is SEHNR and CDR2 FQNEAQ (reference sequence). J was trimmed by 8 bases and V by 3 bases; bases with no gene match: 8. The CDR3 length is 16 residues. CDR3 sequence: CASSFKTSGSVYEQFF. DNA for the CDR3: TGTGCCAGCAGCTTCAAGACTAGCGGGAGTGTCTATGAGCAGTTCTTC.

Worth noting for this clone: One junction end disagrees with the germline gene, perhaps due to a read error. The V call is TRBV7-9, the J call TRBJ1-3, with D possibly TRBD1 on 5 matching bases. Germline V gives CDR1 SEHNR, CDR2 FQNEAQ (reference sequence). The CDR3 length is 12 residues. CDR3 DNA sequence: TGTGCCTGCAGGGTCTCTGGAAACACCATATATTTT. As protein: CACRVSGNTIYF.

Turning to this clone: The junction and the germline gene differ at one end; a read error may be behind it. The rearrangement uses TRBV2 and TRBJ1-2, with 7 bases that match TRBD1. Germline CDR1 and CDR2: SNHLY and FYNNEI. This CDR3 is built from 10 residues. This CDR3 is CASKVGQLFF. The CDR3 nucleotides are TGTGCCAGCAAGGTGGGACAGCTATTCTTC.

The chain employs TRBV11-2 and TRBJ2-1, with D hard to call. This CDR3 has 16 amino acids. CDR1 is SGHAT, CDR2 FQNNGV, per germline. Trimming took off 4 bases at V and 7 bases at J, with 20 bases between the two ends. CDR3 DNA: TGTGCCAGCAGCTCCATCACCAAACGACCCGGGAATGAGCAGTTCTTC. Translating it yields CASSSITKRPGNEQFF.

V gene TRBV18 combines with J gene TRBJ2-7; 11 bases align to TRBD1. CDR1 and CDR2 from the germline V gene are KGHSH and LQKENI. J was trimmed by 4 bases and V by 3 bases; bases with no gene match: 5. This CDR3 region has 15 residues. The CDR3 DNA reads as TGTGCCAGCTCACCTCCGGGACAGGGGGTTTACGAGCAGTACTTC. Protein product: CASSPPGQGVYEQYF.

The rearrangement links TRBV9 to TRBJ2-7; 13 nucleotides agree with TRBD2. The germline V gene encodes CDR1 SGDLS and CDR2 YYNGEE. The CDR3 is 16 residues long. Unmatched junction bases numbered 8, after V lost 3 bases and J lost 5 bases. Written as DNA, the CDR3 is TGTGCCAGCAGCGAGGGGGGACTAGCGGGAAGGAACGAGCAGTACTTC. This translates into CASSEGGLAGRNEQYF.

The rearrangement joins TRBV15 to TRBJ2-1; either TRBD1 or TRBD2 may supply D (5 bases each). The CDR3 loop spans 13 amino acids. CDR1 and CDR2 from the germline V gene are LNHNV and YYDKDF (reference sequence). The V end was cut by 8 bases, the J end by 8 bases, with 16 bases between. The CDR3 sequence is CATEDSRGDEQFF. The CDR3 bases are TGTGCCACCGAGGACTCGAGGGGCGATGAGCAGTTCTTC.

In this sample, this clone turned up once. The chain joins TRBV7-9 to TRBJ1-1, with TRBD1 identical over 7 bases. The junction had 5 bases not matched to a gene; V was cut back by 1 base and J by 3 bases. Germline lookup yields CDR1 SEHNR and CDR2 FQNEAQ (reference sequence). This CDR3 is 15 amino acids long. CDR3: CASSLGQGKHTEAFF. CDR3 sequence (DNA): TGTGCCAGCAGCTTAGGACAGGGAAAACACACTGAAGCTTTCTTT.